This TCR beta chain was observed in a study of control samples from healthy donors and cancer patients. The V end lost 0 bases, the J end lost 4 bases, and 18 bases lay between the germline ends. The germline CDR1 and CDR2 sequences are MNHEY and SMNVEV (reference sequence). The CDR3 is 17 amino acids. TCRdb's copy holds only in-frame clones and misses some; the assay was immunoSEQ multiplex PCR. The table has over 100,000 clones, around 88% seen once. Material for sequencing was blood. The clonotype was recovered from a man aged 40-49 years in good health. This chain links TRBV27 with TRBJ1-1, with D hard to call. The CDR3 spells CASSLSMSPSWGTEAFF. The CDR3 DNA follows: TGTGCCAGCAGTTTATCCATGAGTCCTTCCTGGGGCACTGAAGCTTTCTTT.